The 10 T cell receptor beta chains below all came from one sample that was sequenced in a study of memory CD4+ T cells and cytomegalovirus serostatus. The sort gate was single viable CD3+CD4+CD8-CD45RO+ cells for memory CD4+ T cells. Some clones are missing from TCRdb's copy, which holds only in-frame ones; the method was immunoSEQ multiplex PCR. The data show tens of thousands of clones, 80% to 85% seen once. The sequenced sample consisted of memory CD4+ T cells from blood. The receptors stem from an adult in good health and CMV-seropositive.

V gene TRBV6-1 combines with J gene TRBJ2-3, with D possibly matching TRBD1 (5 bases). CDR1 MNHNS and CDR2 SASEGT come from the germline V gene. This CDR3 comprises 15 residues. Trimming took 2 bases from V and 9 from J, leaving 18 bases between them. CDR3 region: CASSESLWGQVTQYF. The CDR3 nucleotides read TGTGCCAGCAGTGAATCTCTATGGGGCCAGGTCACGCAGTATTTT.

The rearrangement joins TRBV10-3 to TRBJ2-1, with TRBD2 identical over 10 bases. Looked up from germline, CDR1 is ENHRY and CDR2 is SYGVKD. The CDR3 has 13 residues. Trimming at V came to 7 bases and at J to 7 bases, leaving 4 bases not matched to a gene. CDR3 in amino acids: CAITALAGNEQFF. CDR3 nucleotides: TGTGCCATCACGGCACTAGCGGGGAATGAGCAGTTCTTC.

V gene TRBV7-2 combines with J gene TRBJ1-4; D remains unclear. Between the trimmed V and J ends, which lost 1 base and 0 bases, there was a span of 3 bases. The CDR3 is 14 residues long. Germline V gene lookup returns CDR1 SGHTA and CDR2 FQGNSA. The CDR3 region is CASSLGATNEKLFF. CDR3 coding DNA: TGTGCCAGCAGCTTAGGAGCAACTAATGAAAAACTGTTTTTT.

This clone came up once. The rearrangement links TRBV28 to TRBJ1-2; no reliable D call. Germline CDR1 reads MDHEN; CDR2 reads SYDVKM. The germline V and J ends were trimmed by 3 bases and 8 bases, with 10 bases remaining between them. This CDR3 has 12 residues. CDR3 bases: TGTGCCAGCAGTTTGCGCACGGGGGGCTACACCTTC. It specifies CASSLRTGGYTF.

The chain links TRBV15 to TRBJ2-6; no definite D call. From germline, CDR1 is LNHNV and CDR2 YYDKDF (reference sequence). Between the trimmed V and J ends, which lost 3 bases and 3 bases, there was a span of 6 bases. This CDR3 contains 14 residues. The CDR3 is CATSSTGGANVLTF. CDR3 nucleotide sequence: TGTGCCACCAGCAGTACTGGTGGGGCCAACGTCCTGACTTTC.

This clone was detected once. The chain uses TRBV29-1 and TRBJ1-3; no clear D. The CDR3 is 13 amino acids. Between the trimmed V and J ends, which lost 3 bases and 0 bases, there was a span of 6 bases. Germline V CDR1 and CDR2: SQVTM, ANQGSEA. The CDR3 loop is CSVELDSGNTIYF. CDR3 coding DNA: TGCAGCGTTGAGCTTGACTCTGGAAACACCATATATTTT.

The V call is TRBV30, the J call TRBJ1-1; unclear D gene. Germline V gene lookup returns CDR1 GTSNPN and CDR2 SVGIG (reference sequence). V lost 6 bases and J lost 4, with 12 bases in between. The CDR3 runs to 12 residues. The DNA for the CDR3 is TGTGCCTGTCAAGGGAGGTCCACTGAAGCTTTCTTT. Amino acid sequence: CACQGRSTEAFF.

The rearrangement links TRBV2 to TRBJ1-5, with 7 bases fitting TRBD1. The V and J ends lost 2 bases and 4 bases, in that order; junction bases with no gene match: 14. Germline CDR1 is SNHLY and CDR2 is FYNNEI. The CDR3 has 18 amino acids. The CDR3 sequence is CASSERDSRSGGNQPQHF. The CDR3 nucleotides are TGTGCCAGCAGTGAACGGGACAGTCGGTCAGGAGGGAATCAGCCCCAGCATTTT.

V gene TRBV5-6 combines with J gene TRBJ2-7, with D unresolved. Germline V lookup: CDR1 SGHDT, CDR2 YYEEEE. CDR3 length: 11 residues. V gave up 2 bases and J gave up 4 bases, with 4 bases separating them. CDR3 nucleotides: TGTGCCAGCAGCTTAGAGTACGAGCAGTACTTC. Protein sequence: CASSLEYEQYF. Based on the CDR3 plus reference TRBV5-6 and TRBJ2-7, the full variable domain is DAGVTQSPTHLIKTRGQQVTLRCSPKSGHDTVSWYQQALGQGPQFIFQYYEEEERQRGNFPDRFSGHQFPNYSSELNVNALLLGDSALYLCASSLEYEQYFGPGTRLTVT.

V gene TRBV5-4 combines with J gene TRBJ2-7; a possible D gene is TRBD2 (5 bases). CDR3 size: 12 residues. V was pared by 7 bases and J by 3 bases, with 11 bases between. Germline-derived CDR1 and CDR2 are SGHNT and YYREEE (reference sequence). The CDR3 sequence is CASGRIGYEQYF. CDR3 sequence (DNA): TGTGCCAGCGGGAGAATTGGCTACGAGCAGTACTTC.